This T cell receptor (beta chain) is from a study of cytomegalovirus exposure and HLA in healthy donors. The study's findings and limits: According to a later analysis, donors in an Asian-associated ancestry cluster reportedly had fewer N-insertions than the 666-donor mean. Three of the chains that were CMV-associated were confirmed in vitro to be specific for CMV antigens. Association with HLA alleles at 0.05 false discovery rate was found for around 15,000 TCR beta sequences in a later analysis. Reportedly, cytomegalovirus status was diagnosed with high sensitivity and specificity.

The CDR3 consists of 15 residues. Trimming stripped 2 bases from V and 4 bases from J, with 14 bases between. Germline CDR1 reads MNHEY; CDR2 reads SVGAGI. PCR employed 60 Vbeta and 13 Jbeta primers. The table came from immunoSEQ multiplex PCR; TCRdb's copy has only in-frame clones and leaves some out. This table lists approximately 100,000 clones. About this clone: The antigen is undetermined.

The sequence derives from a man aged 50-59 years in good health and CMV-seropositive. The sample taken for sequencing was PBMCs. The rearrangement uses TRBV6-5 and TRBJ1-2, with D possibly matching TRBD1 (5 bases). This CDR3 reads CASSYAAGTAYGYTF. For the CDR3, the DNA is TGTGCCAGCAGTTACGCGGCAGGGACTGCCTATGGCTACACCTTC.